The entry that follows covers one T cell receptor (beta chain) sequence. As yet, its antigen is unknown. The data are from a study of T-cell memory formation after mild COVID-19. Study-level points and caveats: Researchers found some responding clones in pre-infection memory, a sign that cross-reactive memory joined. Mainly in CM and EM were contracting CD4+ clones; CD8+ were in EMRA.

TCRdb fed the 5' RACE reads into MiXCR, producing one record per CDR3 protein. The sample includes around 530,000 distinct CDR3 sequences, about 20% of them seen just once. The CDR3 spans 15 residues. Trimming removed 5 bases at V and 8 bases at J, with 16 bases between. The germline V gene encodes CDR1 MNHNS and CDR2 SASEGT. The chain is built from TRBV6-1 and TRBJ1-6; no clear D gene. The source of this sequence is an adult woman who had mild COVID-19 (a few samples of this study predate the infection). Cell type and time point are not known. Sequenced material: PBMCs or a T cell subset sorted from them (not recorded which). The CDR3 protein is CASSKTRSGDSPLHF. CDR3 DNA: TGTGCCAGCAGTAAAACCAGGAGTGGGGATTCACCCCTCCACTTT.